Shown below are 31 T cell receptor beta chains from a single sample sequenced in a study of blood T cell repertoires in COVID-19. TCRdb keeps only in-frame clones here, not all; method: immunoSEQ multiplex PCR. The repertoire holds roughly 400,000 clones, roughly nine tenths seen once, with around 1.1% in the top ten. The material sequenced was PBMCs or T cells enriched from blood (not recorded which). Every receptor here comes from a man in his thirties or forties who had recovered from COVID-19.

The V gene is TRBV3-1 (or the pseudogene TRBV3-2), the J gene TRBJ1-6, with TRBD1 matching over 7 bases. The germline CDR1 and CDR2 sequences are LGHDT and YNNKEL (reference sequence). Trimming cost V 1 base and J 0 bases; bases outside gene matches: 6. This CDR3 region has 18 residues. For the CDR3, the DNA is TGTGCCAGCAGCCAAGGGCCGACAGGGAGCTCCTATAATTCACCCCTCCACTTT. Translating gives CASSQGPTGSSYNSPLHF.

The chain uses TRBV28 and TRBJ2-1; TRBD1 aligns across 9 bases. The CDR3 is 15 residues long. CDR1 is MDHEN and CDR2 is SYDVKM in the germline V gene. The V and J ends lost 2 bases and 3 bases, in that order; junction bases with no gene match: 2. CDR3 coding DNA: TGTGCCAGCAGTTTAGGGACAGGGTTCTACAATGAGCAGTTCTTC. Amino acids: CASSLGTGFYNEQFF.

This clone was seen more than once but under ten times. The CDR3 reads CASGRASNQPQHF. The CDR3 nucleotides read TGTGCCAGCGGCAGGGCGAGCAATCAGCCCCAGCATTTT. The V and J genes are TRBV28 and TRBJ1-5; the D gene is possibly TRBD1 (5 bases). Germline CDR1 is MDHEN and CDR2 is SYDVKM. V gave up 8 bases and J gave up 1 base, with 9 bases separating them. The CDR3 extends over 13 amino acids.

This clone appeared a few times. The chain joins TRBV7-9 to TRBJ1-1; D call uncertain. The CDR3 extends over 14 amino acids. Germline V lookup: CDR1 SEHNR, CDR2 FQNEAQ (reference sequence). Between the trimmed V and J ends, which lost 5 bases and 0 bases, there was a span of 10 bases. The CDR3 is CASSVGDMNTEAFF. CDR3 bases: TGTGCCAGCAGCGTAGGAGATATGAACACTGAAGCTTTCTTT.

This clone was recorded only once. J is TRBJ1-3 and V is TRBV5-4; weak D call: TRBD1 (5 bases). Germline CDR1 reads SGHNT; CDR2 reads YYREEE (reference sequence). The germline V and J ends were trimmed by 1 base and 0 bases, with 14 bases remaining between them. The CDR3 is 17 amino acids. The CDR3 region is CASSLRGATLSGNTIYF. DNA of the CDR3: TGTGCCAGCAGCTTGAGGGGCGCTACCCTCTCTGGAAACACCATATATTTT.

This clone was seen a handful of times. Distinct nucleotide sequences in the sample also encode this CDR3. The CDR3 here is CAWSGTGRTEAFF. In nucleotides, the CDR3 is TGTGCCTGGAGTGGGACAGGGAGAACTGAAGCTTTCTTT. The rearrangement joins TRBV30 to TRBJ1-1, with 8 bases aligning to TRBD1. The CDR3 spans 13 residues. The germline gives CDR1 GTSNPN, CDR2 SVGIG (reference sequence). V shed 1 base, J shed 5 bases, and the junction held 3 bases outside the gene matches.

This chain connects TRBV5-4 to TRBJ2-7, with 12 nucleotides matching TRBD2. Germline V gives CDR1 SGHNT, CDR2 YYREEE (reference sequence). This CDR3 comprises 15 residues. V lost 4 bases and J lost 2; bases outside the gene matches: 4. In nucleotides, the CDR3 is TGTGCCAGCAGCGAAGGACTAGCGGGAACCTACGAGCAGTACTTC. Translating gives CASSEGLAGTYEQYF.

CDR3 residues: CAAAFDRTGYTF. CDR3 sequence (DNA): TGTGCGGCGGCTTTTGACAGAACTGGCTACACCTTC. The gene calls are TRBV6-5 and TRBJ1-2; TRBD1 is a possible D gene (5 bases). This CDR3 is built from 12 residues. Germline loops: CDR1 MNHEY, CDR2 SVGAGI.

The rearrangement uses TRBV6-2 or TRBV6-3 and TRBJ2-3, with D possibly TRBD1 on 5 matching bases. Trimming removed 2 bases from V and 4 bases from J, with 22 bases in between. The CDR3 extends over 18 amino acids. CDR1 MNHEY and CDR2 SVGEGT come from the germline V gene. The CDR3 loop reads CASSYPPVTAGHADTQYF. CDR3 nucleotide sequence: TGTGCCAGCAGTTACCCACCCGTCACCGCAGGACACGCAGATACGCAGTATTTT.

The gene calls are TRBV10-1 and TRBJ2-7, with 7 bases fitting TRBD1. The CDR3 runs 13 residues. Trimming removed 3 bases from V and 2 bases from J; junction bases left unmatched: 1. Germline V gene sequence: CDR1 WNHNN, CDR2 SYGVQD (reference sequence). The CDR3 is CASSERGPYEQYF. The CDR3 DNA reads as TGCGCCAGCAGTGAAAGGGGGCCCTACGAGCAGTACTTC.

The chain recombines TRBV6-1 with TRBJ2-1; D is ambiguous. V dropped 1 base and J dropped 0 bases, with 7 bases sitting between them. Germline V gives CDR1 MNHNS, CDR2 SASEGT. The CDR3 sequence is 15 residues long. The CDR3 loop is CASSEDTSSYNEQFF. CDR3 DNA: TGTGCCAGCAGTGAAGATACGAGCTCCTACAATGAGCAGTTCTTC.

CDR3 sequence reads: CATSRSAGLSQEKLFF. The CDR3 DNA is TGTGCCACCAGCAGATCTGCAGGGTTGTCGCAAGAAAAACTGTTTTTT. The rearrangement uses TRBV15 and TRBJ1-4; tentatively, D is TRBD1 (5 bases). The germline gives CDR1 LNHNV, CDR2 YYDKDF (reference sequence). Deletions cut 2 bases from V and 8 bases from J, with 18 bases between. The CDR3 covers 16 residues. Using reference TRBV15 and TRBJ1-4 for the parts outside the CDR3, the full variable domain is DAMVIQNPRYQVTQFGKPVTLSCSQTLNHNVMYWYQQKSSQAPKLLFHYYDKDFNNEADTPDNFQSRRPNTSFCFLDIRSPGLGDTAMYLCATSRSAGLSQEKLFFGSGTQLSVL.

V gene TRBV7-6 combines with J gene TRBJ2-2, with D possibly being TRBD1 (5 bases). Trimming stripped 5 bases from V and 4 bases from J, with 14 bases between. Germline loops: CDR1 SGHVS, CDR2 FNYEAQ. The CDR3 is 15 residues long. CDR3 nucleotides: TGTGCCAGCAGCCGAGTCGACAGACCCACCGGGGAGCTGTTTTTT. It yields the protein CASSRVDRPTGELFF.

The gene calls are TRBV29-1 and TRBJ2-3, with D possibly being TRBD1 (6 bases). The CDR3 covers 13 residues. Germline V lookup: CDR1 SQVTM, CDR2 ANQGSEA. The V end was cut by 5 bases, the J end by 3 bases, with 12 bases between. The chain's CDR3 is CSVWTVGTDTQYF. CDR3 sequence (DNA): TGCAGCGTTTGGACAGTCGGTACAGATACGCAGTATTTT.

CDR3 protein: CASSFGGLNSPLHF. The CDR3 DNA reads as TGTGCCAGCAGCTTCGGGGGACTTAATTCACCCCTCCACTTT. The V gene is TRBV7-9, the J gene TRBJ1-6; D possibly corresponds to TRBD1 (5 bases). V was shortened by 3 bases and J by 6 bases, with 9 bases between the two germline ends. This CDR3 is 14 amino acids long. Per germline, CDR1 SEHNR and CDR2 FQNEAQ (reference sequence). The whole variable domain, filled in from reference TRBV7-9 and TRBJ1-6, reads DTGVSQNPRHKITKRGQNVTFRCDPISEHNRLYWYRQTLGQGPEFLTYFQNEAQLEKSRLLSDRFSAERPKGSFSTLEIQRTEQGDSAMYLCASSFGGLNSPLHFGNGTRLTVT.

The rearrangement uses TRBV27 and TRBJ2-6; the D gene is possibly TRBD2 (6 bases). The CDR3 length is 15 residues. V was pared by 4 bases and J by 2 bases, with 9 bases between. Germline V gene lookup returns CDR1 MNHEY and CDR2 SMNVEV (reference sequence). The CDR3: CASSSWGAGANVLTF. The DNA of the CDR3 is TGTGCCAGCAGTTCTTGGGGGGCTGGGGCCAACGTCCTGACTTTC.

The V gene is TRBV24-1, the J gene TRBJ1-1; the D is unclear. Germline lookup yields CDR1 KGHDR and CDR2 SFDVKD. Trimming cost V 4 bases and J 0 bases, with 11 bases left between them. This CDR3 is 15 amino acids long. The CDR3 DNA sequence: TGTGCCACCAGTGACTCACAGCTCATGAACACTGAAGCTTTCTTT. Protein product: CATSDSQLMNTEAFF.

This sequence joins TRBV5-1 and TRBJ2-3, with a tentative D call TRBD1 (5 bases). The CDR3 is 14 amino acids. V was cut by 4 bases and J by 0 bases, with 9 bases left in between. Germline CDR1 reads SGHRS; CDR2 reads YFSETQ. The CDR3 bases are TGCGCCAGCAGCGACGACAGTAGCACAGATACGCAGTATTTT. The encoded protein is CASSDDSSTDTQYF.

This clone was observed a handful of times. The junction departs from the called germline gene at one end, perhaps through a read error. The chain carries TRBV28 and TRBJ2-7; D is possibly TRBD2 (6 bases). Germline V gene data show CDR1 as MDHEN and CDR2 as SYDVKM. This CDR3 comprises 13 residues. CDR3 region: CASTGLMTYVQYF. The CDR3 DNA is TGTGCCAGCACGGGACTCATGACCTACGTGCAGTACTTC.

The rearrangement joins TRBV5-4 to TRBJ2-1, with 10 bases identical to TRBD2. CDR1 is SGHNT, CDR2 YYREEE, per germline (reference sequence). This CDR3 region has 14 residues. J was trimmed by 6 bases and V by 4 bases; bases with no gene match: 4. CDR3 protein: CASSQLAGTNEQFF. In nucleotides, the CDR3 is TGTGCCAGCAGCCAACTAGCGGGGACCAATGAGCAGTTCTTC.

The V call is TRBV5-4, the J call TRBJ2-7; 8 bases fit TRBD1. Germline values: CDR1 SGHNT, CDR2 YYREEE (reference sequence). This CDR3 has 14 residues. V lost 4 bases, J lost 3 bases, and 6 bases stayed unmatched. DNA of the CDR3: TGTGCCAGCAGCCGGACAGGGTTCGACTACGAGCAGTACTTC. Protein product: CASSRTGFDYEQYF.

This chain connects TRBV19 to TRBJ2-7; 10 positions match TRBD1. The CDR3 is made up of 14 amino acids. The V gene's germline CDR1 is LNHDA and CDR2 SQIVND (reference sequence). Germline trimming cut 5 bases from V and 3 bases from J; bases unmatched to any gene: 4. This CDR3 is CASSRRDRGYEQYF. CDR3 coding DNA: TGTGCCAGTAGTCGCCGGGACAGGGGCTACGAGCAGTACTTC.

This chain uses TRBV19 with TRBJ2-1; D not certain. CDR1 is LNHDA, CDR2 SQIVND, per germline (reference sequence). Trimming left V 3 bases short and J 8 bases short, with 8 bases between. CDR3 length: 12 residues. The CDR3 is CASSMRSDEQFF. Written as DNA, the CDR3 is TGTGCCAGTAGTATGAGGTCCGATGAGCAGTTCTTC.

This clone was observed once. The chain uses TRBV7-9 and TRBJ2-1; 10 nucleotides align to TRBD2. V lost 4 bases to trimming and J lost 4 bases; unmatched junction nucleotides: 4. Looked up from germline, CDR1 is SEHNR and CDR2 is FQNEAQ (reference sequence). This CDR3 comprises 15 residues. The CDR3: CASSSQAGGYNEQFF. Here the CDR3 DNA reads TGTGCCAGCAGCTCGCAAGCGGGAGGGTACAATGAGCAGTTCTTC.

The V and J genes are TRBV7-9 and TRBJ2-3, with 12 bases lining up with TRBD2. J gave up 7 bases and V 6 bases, and 8 bases lay outside the gene matches. Germline CDR1 reads SEHNR; CDR2 reads FQNEAQ (reference sequence). CDR3 length: 15 residues. The CDR3 DNA is TGTGCCAGCAGTCAGACTAGCGGGAGACGGAATACGCAGTATTTT. Translating it yields CASSQTSGRRNTQYF.

The chain joins TRBV5-4 to TRBJ2-5; TRBD1 might be the D (7 bases). CDR3 length: 17 amino acids. Germline CDR1 reads SGHNT; CDR2 reads YYREEE (reference sequence). Trimming took 0 bases from V and 0 from J, leaving 15 bases between them. CDR3: CASSLGSAGGHQETQYF. As DNA, the CDR3 is TGTGCCAGCAGCTTGGGCTCGGCAGGGGGGCACCAAGAGACCCAGTACTTC.

Comment on this clone: The same CDR3 arises from other DNA sequences in this sample as well. The rearrangement uses TRBV28 and TRBJ2-5, with D possibly matching TRBD2 (6 bases). This CDR3 has 14 amino acids. Germline V gene data show CDR1 as MDHEN and CDR2 as SYDVKM. V was shortened by 5 bases and J by 1 base, with 11 bases between the two germline ends. CDR3 loop: CASSPHSGQETQYF. CDR3 bases: TGTGCCAGCAGTCCTCATAGCGGCCAAGAGACCCAGTACTTC.

The chain combines TRBV4-1 with TRBJ1-3; maybe TRBD1 (6 bases). This CDR3 region has 15 residues. CDR1 and CDR2 from the germline V gene are MGHRA and YSYEKL. V lost 5 bases and J lost 0, with 11 bases in between. CDR3 DNA: TGCGCCAGCAGCGATTACAGGGACTCTGGAAACACCATATATTTT. Translated, it gives CASSDYRDSGNTIYF.

This sequence joins TRBV10-1 and TRBJ2-2, with 10 bases fitting TRBD2. Trimming at V came to 6 bases and at J to 5 bases, leaving 15 bases not matched to a gene. Looked up from germline, CDR1 is WNHNN and CDR2 is SYGVQD (reference sequence). The CDR3 has 18 amino acids. CDR3 in DNA: TGCGCCAGCAGCCGCGGACTAGCGGAGACCCACGGGACCGGGGAGCTGTTTTTT. This codes for CASSRGLAETHGTGELFF.

This rearrangement joins TRBV5-5 to TRBJ2-7; no clear D. The CDR3 has 15 residues. Germline lookup yields CDR1 SGHKS and CDR2 YYEKEE (reference sequence). V was cut by 0 bases and J by 1 base, with 11 bases left in between. DNA for the CDR3: TGTGCCAGCAGCTTGGTCCGCGGTCTTTCCTACGAGCAGTACTTC. Amino acid sequence: CASSLVRGLSYEQYF.

CDR3 sequence: CASSVGLTYPGTQYF. CDR3 DNA sequence: TGTGCCAGCAGTGTCGGCCTAACCTACCCAGGGACCCAGTACTTC. This chain connects TRBV2 to TRBJ2-5; the D is unclear. The CDR3 loop spans 15 amino acids. From germline, CDR1 is SNHLY and CDR2 FYNNEI. With 4 bases removed from V and 7 bases from J, the gap between germline ends came to 19 bases.